This TCR beta chain was profiled in a study of T cell repertoires in cytomegalovirus infection. The CDR3 is 12 residues long. The V gene lost 5 bases and the J gene lost 9 bases, with 11 bases spanning the gap. The germline V gene has CDR1 SEHNR and CDR2 FQNEAQ (reference sequence). As regards this clonotype: Its antigen is not known.

TCRdb reprocessed the reads with MiXCR, giving one entry per CDR3 protein. The sample includes about 920,000 distinct CDR3 sequences, approximately 32% seen only once; the top ten take under 15%. The rearrangement joins TRBV7-9 to TRBJ1-5; maybe TRBD1 (6 bases). The sequence derives from a human donor in good health (CMV status not recorded). Some clones in this sample may be carry-over from other donors' samples. This sample comprised cultured CD8+ T cells from PBMCs, obtained from culture after CMV antigen stimulation. The CDR3 protein is CASSQQGLPQHF. DNA for the CDR3: TGTGCCAGCAGCCAACAGGGTTTGCCCCAGCATTTT.